Presented here are 8 T cell receptor beta chains from one specimen sequenced in a study of blood T cells in healthy people across ages. A J-beta primer mix and a sample-barcoded 5' primer were used in a second PCR of about 6 to 12 cycles. A single record per CDR3 protein comes from TCRdb applying MiXCR to the 5' RACE reads. The profile covers about 1 million distinct CDR3 sequences, with under 55% appearing a single time and approximately 17% taken by the ten largest. Sequenced sample: blood. The receptors shown here come from a woman between 55 and 75 years old in good health.

CDR3 region: CASSPAGRGREQPQHF. CDR3 sequence (DNA): TGTGCCAGCAGCCCGGCGGGCAGGGGCCGCGAGCAGCCCCAGCATTTT. The V and J genes are TRBV12-3 or TRBV12-4 and TRBJ1-5, with D possibly TRBD1 on 6 matching bases. V lost 6 bases to trimming and J lost 7 bases, with 22 bases between them. This CDR3 is 16 amino acids long.

The table lists this clonotype with a few counts. This chain joins TRBV7-2 and TRBJ2-7; D is perhaps TRBD2 (6 bases). The CDR3 has 15 residues. In germline, CDR1 is SGHTA, CDR2 FQGNSA. V was pared by 4 bases and J by 0 bases, with 13 bases between. The DNA of the CDR3 is TGTGCCAGCAGCTCAGAGGCGGGGAGCTCCTACGAGCAGTACTTC. Translated: CASSSEAGSSYEQYF. The full variable domain, in which reference TRBV7-2 and TRBJ2-7 provide the parts outside the CDR3, is GAGVSQSPSNKVTEKGKDVELRCDPISGHTALYWYRQSLGQGLEFLIYFQGNSAPDKSGLPSDRFSAERTGGSVSTLTIQRTQQEDSAVYLCASSSEAGSSYEQYFGPGTRLTVT.

Notes on this clonotype: A read error may account for a junction end that differs from germline. DNA for the CDR3: TGCAGCGTTCAAGACGTCTATGAGCAGTTCTTC. Amino acid sequence: CSVQDVYEQFF. This chain uses TRBV29-1 with TRBJ2-1, with D uncertain. CDR1 is SQVTM, CDR2 ANQGSEA, per germline. The CDR3 spans 11 residues.

This chain uses TRBV2 with TRBJ2-7; TRBD2 agrees at 7 bases. Germline values: CDR1 SNHLY, CDR2 FYNNEI. The junction had 10 bases not matched to a gene; V was cut back by 1 base and J by 7 bases. The CDR3 runs 15 residues. Here the CDR3 DNA reads TGTGCCAGCAGTGAAGTGGGCGGGACTAAGGGAGAGCAGTACTTC. Amino acids: CASSEVGGTKGEQYF.

The chain recombines TRBV11-2 with TRBJ2-5; D is uncertain. Germline loops: CDR1 SGHAT, CDR2 FQNNGV. CDR3 length: 14 amino acids. V was pared by 3 bases and J by 4 bases, with 12 bases between. The CDR3 DNA sequence: TGTGCCAGCAGCTTCCAGAGAAGTGGAGAGACCCAGTACTTC. Translated, it gives CASSFQRSGETQYF.

The chain is built from TRBV7-2 and TRBJ2-7; 8 nucleotides align to TRBD2. The CDR3 is 15 residues long. Germline values: CDR1 SGHTA, CDR2 FQGNSA. Trimming removed 3 bases from V and 7 bases from J; junction bases left unmatched: 11. CDR3 protein: CASSLGAGGDNEQYF. Written as DNA, the CDR3 is TGTGCCAGCAGCTTGGGGGCGGGGGGAGACAATGAGCAGTACTTC.

The genes are TRBV20-1 and TRBJ2-1; 10 bases align to TRBD2. In germline, CDR1 is DFQATT, CDR2 SNEGSKA (reference sequence). V shed 0 bases and J 3 bases; nucleotides not matched to a gene: 11. This CDR3 spans 18 amino acids. CDR3 sequence: CSARDWTSGEGNYNEQFF. The CDR3 coding sequence is TGCAGTGCTAGAGATTGGACTAGCGGAGAGGGGAACTACAATGAGCAGTTCTTC.

The chain links TRBV9 to TRBJ2-3; 7 positions agree with TRBD2. CDR1 is SGDLS, CDR2 YYNGEE, per germline. With V trimmed by 5 bases and J by 3 bases, 9 bases remained unmatched. The CDR3 length is 15 residues. CDR3 nucleotides: TGTGCCAGCAGTGAAAGACTAGCCCTGACAGATACGCAGTATTTT. It translates to CASSERLALTDTQYF.